The sequence of this TCR beta chain was determined in a study of T cell clonality in common variable immunodeficiency. Most patients and controls had Caucasian heritage. This clone was recorded many times. Its matching antigen is unknown. The CDR3 end falls 3 residues outside the read, so it is completed with the germline J gene. CDR1 is SQVTM and CDR2 is ANQGSEA in the germline V gene. Deletions cut 6 bases from V and 6 bases from J, with 17 bases between. This CDR3 region has 13 residues. Profiling relied on immunoSEQ multiplex PCR, and the TCRdb table lists in-frame clones only, not all of them. This sample carries about 47,000 clones, none of them present only once. Study results and caveats: Common variable immunodeficiency TCR beta sequences reportedly had fewer deletions and N-nucleotide insertions.

The chain couples TRBV29-1 to TRBJ1-1, with a tentative D call TRBD1 (5 bases). Sequencing input: peripheral blood mononuclear cells. This sequence originates from a person between 18 and 75 years old in good health. CDR3 in amino acids: CSVTTTADSEAFF. CDR3 DNA (partial): TGCAGCGTCACGACGACAGCCGACTCTGAA. Full variable domain (missing parts from reference TRBV29-1 and TRBJ1-1): SAVISQKPSRDICQRGTSLTIQCQVDSQVTMMFWYRQQPGQSLTLIATANQGSEATYESGFVIDKFPISRPNLTFSTLTVSNMSPEDSSIYLCSVTTTADSEAFFGQGTRLTVV.